The clone carrying this T cell receptor beta chain was observed at least ten times. TCRdb reanalysed the 5' RACE reads using MiXCR and keeps one entry per CDR3 protein. The sample includes 95,000 to 100,000 distinct CDR3 sequences, approximately 10% seen only once; the top ten take about 5%. The CDR3 covers 19 residues. Germline CDR1 is SGHRS and CDR2 is YFSETQ. J was trimmed by 6 bases and V by 2 bases; bases with no gene match: 14. These data are taken from a study of early T cells in non-severe SARS-CoV-2 infection. The receptor's source is an adult who was a healthcare worker with PCR-confirmed SARS-CoV-2 infection or an uninfected control (not recorded which). The chain has TRBV5-1 and TRBJ2-3; TRBD2 aligns across 14 bases. Sequencing was carried out using whole blood. The CDR3 is CASSFGTSGSLEGSDTQYF. Here the CDR3 DNA reads TGCGCCAGCAGCTTTGGGACTAGCGGGAGCCTTGAGGGGTCCGATACGCAGTATTTT.